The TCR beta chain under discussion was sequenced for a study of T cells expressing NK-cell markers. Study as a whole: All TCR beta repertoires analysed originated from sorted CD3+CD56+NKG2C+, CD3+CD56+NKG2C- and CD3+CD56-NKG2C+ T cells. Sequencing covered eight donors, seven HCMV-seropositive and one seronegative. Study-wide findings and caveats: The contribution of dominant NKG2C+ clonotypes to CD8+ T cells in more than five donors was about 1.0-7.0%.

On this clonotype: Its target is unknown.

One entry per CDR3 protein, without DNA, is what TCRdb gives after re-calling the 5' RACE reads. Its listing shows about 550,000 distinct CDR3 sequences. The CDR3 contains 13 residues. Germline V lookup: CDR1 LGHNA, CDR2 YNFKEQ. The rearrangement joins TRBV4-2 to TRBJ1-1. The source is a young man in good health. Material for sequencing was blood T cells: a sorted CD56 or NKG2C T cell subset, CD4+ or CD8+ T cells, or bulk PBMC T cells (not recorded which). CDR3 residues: CASSPGEGNEAFF.